This T cell receptor (beta chain) was obtained from a study of blood T cell repertoires in COVID-19. Study overall: From T cells, B-cell-depleted T cells, or PBMCs came the material, which was cDNA or gDNA.

The CDR3 runs 14 residues. Germline CDR1 reads SGDLS; CDR2 reads YYNGEE. V lost 4 bases and J 5 bases, leaving 15 bases between the germline ends. The method was immunoSEQ multiplex PCR; TCRdb's version includes in-frame clones alone and lacks a portion of them. The sample shows 120,000 to 150,000 clones, roughly 84% of them seen only once. The clonotype originates from a human donor in a cohort sampled during active COVID-19. V gene TRBV9 combines with J gene TRBJ1-2; possible D gene TRBD1, 5 bases. Sequenced sample: peripheral blood. CDR3 region: CASSPRGGEYGYTF. CDR3 in DNA: TGTGCCAGCAGCCCACGGGGGGGAGAGTATGGCTACACCTTC. The entire variable domain, with the rest obtained from reference TRBV9 and TRBJ1-2, is as follows: DSGVTQTPKHLITATGQRVTLRCSPRSGDLSVYWYQQSLDQGLQFLIQYYNGEERAKGNILERFSAQQFPDLHSELNLSSLELGDSALYFCASSPRGGEYGYTFGSGTRLTVV.